This T cell receptor (beta chain) appears in the sequencing data of a study of OX40 agonist ivuxolimab in advanced cancers. Study-wide background: As their treatment, patients were administered ivuxolimab, an agonistic anti-OX40 (CD134) antibody. The study, taken as a whole, reports: Clonal expansion was seen in CD4+ and CD8+ blood T cells by week 6 at 0.1 to 3.0 mg/kg. The 0.1-3.0 mg/kg partial responders had among the lowest clonal expansion.

Clones were read by immunoSEQ multiplex PCR, and TCRdb kept only the in-frame ones, dropping some. The sample contains more than 70,000 clones, more than 80% of which appear only once. The germline V gene has CDR1 SGDLS and CDR2 YYNGEE. The CDR3 is 16 amino acids. Trimming left V 0 bases short and J 0 bases short, with 10 bases between. Comment on this clone: Its antigen remains unknown.

The sample here was CD4+ or CD8+ T cells sorted from blood, taken in a trial of the OX40 agonist ivuxolimab. This sequence joins TRBV9 and TRBJ2-1; D perhaps matches TRBD2 (6 bases). The clonotype originates from an adult with an advanced solid tumor such as melanoma, head and neck, liver or kidney cancer. CDR3 region: CASSVGDSASYNEQFF. The DNA of the CDR3 is TGTGCCAGCAGCGTAGGGGACTCAGCCTCCTACAATGAGCAGTTCTTC.